The 5 T cell receptor beta chains reported below all come from one sample, sequenced in a study of T cells in Graves' hyperthyroidism and ophthalmopathy. Template material for amplifying TCR beta CDR3 regions consisted of RNA transcripts. HTBI primers were used for first-round RT-PCR of the TCR CDR3. TCRdb reprocessed the multiplex PCR reads with MiXCR, giving one entry per CDR3 protein. The table records roughly 350,000 distinct CDR3 sequences, roughly 15% of them present only once. The sequencing input was blood. These receptors all come from a woman aged 40 to 50 with Graves' ophthalmopathy.

Notes on this clonotype: A much larger clone differs from this one at a single base, so this may be a read error. The chain combines TRBV6-5 with TRBJ2-5; D may be TRBD1 (6 bases). This CDR3 has 18 residues. The germline CDR1 and CDR2 sequences are MNHEY and SVGAGI. CDR3 sequence reads: CASSYRVVGQLRQEAQYF. The CDR3 DNA reads TGTGCCAGCAGTTATAGGGTCGTAGGACAGCTAAGGCAAGAGGCCCAGTACTTC.

This clonotype was seen ten or more times. The chain has TRBV30 and TRBJ2-7; possible D gene TRBD2, 5 bases. With 3 bases removed from V and 6 bases from J, the gap between germline ends came to 9 bases. CDR1 GTSNPN and CDR2 SVGIG come from the germline V gene (reference sequence). CDR3 size: 11 residues. This CDR3 reads CAWRLGSEQYF. In DNA form, the CDR3 reads TGTGCCTGGAGGTTGGGGAGCGAGCAGTACTTC. The full variable domain, rest sourced from reference TRBV30 and TRBJ2-7, is SQTIHQWPATLVQPVGSPLSLECTVEGTSNPNLYWYRQAAGRGLQLLFYSVGIGQISSEVPQNLSASRPQDRQFILSSKKLLLSDSGFYLCAWRLGSEQYFGPGTRLTVT.

This clonotype was observed at least ten times. The V gene is TRBV5-1, the J gene TRBJ2-3; tentatively, D is TRBD2 (7 bases). Trimming shortened V by 1 base and J by 6 bases, and 12 bases separated the two germline ends. Germline V gene sequence: CDR1 SGHRS, CDR2 YFSETQ. CDR3 length equals 14 residues. CDR3 sequence (DNA): TGCGCCAGCAGCTTGAGGGGGGGGCTGGATACGCAGTATTTT. This codes for CASSLRGGLDTQYF.

The table lists this clonotype with many counts. The chain carries TRBV6-5 and TRBJ1-3; no clear D gene. CDR3 length equals 15 residues. Germline V lookup: CDR1 MNHEY, CDR2 SVGAGI. V lost 2 bases and J lost 4, with 12 bases in between. CDR3 sequence: CASSYGWGGGNTIYF. The CDR3 DNA reads as TGTGCCAGCAGTTACGGTTGGGGAGGAGGAAACACCATATATTTT.

The chain is built from TRBV7-9 and TRBJ1-6; the D gene is possibly TRBD1 (5 bases). Deletions cut 2 bases from V and 11 bases from J, with 13 bases between. Germline assignment: CDR1 SEHNR and CDR2 FQNEAQ (reference sequence). The CDR3 extends over 14 amino acids. CDR3 DNA: TGTGCCAGCAGCTTACGGGGCGAGGGAACACCCCTCCACTTT. This translates into CASSLRGEGTPLHF.